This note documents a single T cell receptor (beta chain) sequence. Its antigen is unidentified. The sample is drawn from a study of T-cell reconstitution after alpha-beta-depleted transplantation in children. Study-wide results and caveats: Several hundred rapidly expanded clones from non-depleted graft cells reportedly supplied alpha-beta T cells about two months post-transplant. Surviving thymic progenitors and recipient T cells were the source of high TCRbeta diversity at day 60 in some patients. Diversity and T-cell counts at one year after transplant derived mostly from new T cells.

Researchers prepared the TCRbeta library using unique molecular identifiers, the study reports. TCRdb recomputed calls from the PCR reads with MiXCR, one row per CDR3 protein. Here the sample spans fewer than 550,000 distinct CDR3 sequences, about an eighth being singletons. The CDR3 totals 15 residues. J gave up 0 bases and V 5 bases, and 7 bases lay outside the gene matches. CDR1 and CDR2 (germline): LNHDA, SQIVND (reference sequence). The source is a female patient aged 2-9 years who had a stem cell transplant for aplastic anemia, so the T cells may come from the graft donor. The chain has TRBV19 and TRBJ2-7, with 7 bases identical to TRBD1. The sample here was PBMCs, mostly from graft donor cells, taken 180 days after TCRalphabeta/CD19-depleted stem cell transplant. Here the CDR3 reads CASSWRTGSSYEQYF. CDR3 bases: TGTGCCAGTAGTTGGCGGACAGGCAGCTCCTACGAGCAGTACTTC.